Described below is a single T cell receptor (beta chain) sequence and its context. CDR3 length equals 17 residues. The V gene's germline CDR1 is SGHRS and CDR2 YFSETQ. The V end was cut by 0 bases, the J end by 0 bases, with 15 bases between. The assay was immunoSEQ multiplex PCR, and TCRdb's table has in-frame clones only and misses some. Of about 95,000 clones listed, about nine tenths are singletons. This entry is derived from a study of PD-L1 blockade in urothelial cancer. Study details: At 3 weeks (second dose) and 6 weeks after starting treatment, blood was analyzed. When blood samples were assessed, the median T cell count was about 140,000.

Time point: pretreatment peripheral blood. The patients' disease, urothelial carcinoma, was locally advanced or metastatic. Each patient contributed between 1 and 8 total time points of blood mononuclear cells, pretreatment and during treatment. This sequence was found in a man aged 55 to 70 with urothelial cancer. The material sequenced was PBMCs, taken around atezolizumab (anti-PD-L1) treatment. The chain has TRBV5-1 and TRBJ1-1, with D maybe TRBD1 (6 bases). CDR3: CASSLDRVGAMNTEAFF. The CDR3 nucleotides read TGCGCCAGCAGCTTGGACAGGGTCGGGGCCATGAACACTGAAGCTTTCTTT.